Each of the 22 T cell receptor beta chains below was sequenced from the same sample in a study of shared clonotypes between healthy human individuals (TCRdb year 2020). The library was prepared using the immunoSEQ multiplex PCR assay. This is the immuneACCESS table as TCRdb keeps it, with only in-frame sequences that have V and J called. A part of the clones is gone; compared with another copy, unresolved V genes explain less than half, and the rest is unexplained. The sample data list fewer than 650,000 clones, and roughly 79% of these were observed just once. The top ten clones comprise about 12% of the sample. What was sequenced was PBMCs. Source of these receptors: a woman in her thirties or forties in good health. Some clones in this sample may be carry-over from other donors' samples.

J is TRBJ2-5 and V is TRBV10-3; the match to TRBD1 covers 9 bases. The germline gives CDR1 ENHRY, CDR2 SYGVKD. The junction had 5 bases not matched to a gene; V was cut back by 6 bases and J by 3 bases. This CDR3 has 14 residues. In nucleotides, the CDR3 is TGTGCCATCAGCACACGACAGGGGGAAGAGACCCAGTACTTC. Protein product: CAISTRQGEETQYF.

The V and J genes are TRBV28 and TRBJ1-1; D possibly corresponds to TRBD1 (5 bases). Germline V gives CDR1 MDHEN, CDR2 SYDVKM. Trimming removed 4 bases at V and 1 base at J, with 13 bases between. The CDR3 has 15 residues. The CDR3 loop reads CASSSYSTANTEAFF. The CDR3, as DNA: TGTGCCAGCAGTTCTTATTCGACAGCGAACACTGAAGCTTTCTTT.

The rearrangement uses TRBV25-1 and TRBJ2-7; possibly TRBD1 for D (6 bases). V was trimmed by 6 bases and J by 1 base, leaving 10 bases between them. Germline loops: CDR1 MGHDK, CDR2 SYGVNS. This CDR3 has 13 residues. The CDR3 reads CASSYGQSYEQYF. The CDR3 DNA follows: TGTGCCAGCAGCTACGGACAGTCCTACGAGCAGTACTTC.

Remarks on this clone: One base away lies a much larger clone, so this may be a sequencing read error. This sample includes further DNA sequences coding for the same CDR3. The chain uses TRBV7-3 and TRBJ2-5, with 8 bases that match TRBD1. Germline-derived CDR1 and CDR2 are SGHTA and FQGTGA. CDR3 size: 13 residues. With V trimmed by 5 bases and J by 4 bases, 3 bases remained unmatched. The CDR3, as DNA: TGTGCCAGCAGCCGAGGACAGGGAGAGACCCAGTACTTC. The encoded protein is CASSRGQGETQYF.

This chain uses TRBV28 with TRBJ2-5; the match to TRBD2 covers 7 bases. Germline CDR1 MDHEN, CDR2 SYDVKM. The V gene end was trimmed by 5 bases and the J gene end by 3 bases; junction bases not matched to a gene: 12. This CDR3 comprises 16 residues. The CDR3 nucleotides read TGTGCCAGCAGTCCCCAACCCGGAGCGGGGAAAGAGACCCAGTACTTC. Translation: CASSPQPGAGKETQYF. Looking up the rest from reference TRBV28 and TRBJ2-5 gives the full variable domain: DVKVTQSSRYLVKRTGEKVFLECVQDMDHENMFWYRQDPGLGLRLIYFSYDVKMKEKGDIPEGYSVSREKKERFSLILESASTNQTSMYLCASSPQPGAGKETQYFGPGTRLLVL.

In its sample, this clone was seen a few times. The chain links TRBV2 to TRBJ1-1, with 9 bases fitting TRBD1. The V segment lost 8 bases and the J segment 11 bases; nucleotides outside the gene matches: 6. This CDR3 contains 11 residues. Germline V CDR1 and CDR2: SNHLY, FYNNEI. DNA for the CDR3: TGTGCCAGCGATGGGGGGACAGGGGCTTTCTTT. This codes for CASDGGTGAFF.

The gene calls are TRBV5-1 and TRBJ2-1; 7 bases align to TRBD2. The CDR3 runs to 14 residues. Germline V gene lookup returns CDR1 SGHRS and CDR2 YFSETQ. The J segment lost 6 bases and the V segment lost 2 bases, leaving 5 bases of the junction unmatched. The CDR3 DNA is TGCGCCAGCAGCTTATCGGGAGGCCCCAATGAGCAGTTCTTC. Translation: CASSLSGGPNEQFF. The variable domain in full, with the rest retrieved from reference TRBV5-1 and TRBJ2-1, is KAGVTQTPRYLIKTRGQQVTLSCSPISGHRSVSWYQQTPGQGLQFLFEYFSETQRNKGNFPGRFSGRQFSNSRSEMNVSTLELGDSALYLCASSLSGGPNEQFFGPGTRLTVL.

The rearrangement links TRBV2 to TRBJ1-5; 9 bases fit TRBD1. The J segment lost 7 bases and the V segment lost 2 bases, leaving 18 bases of the junction unmatched. The CDR3 runs 19 residues. Germline values: CDR1 SNHLY, CDR2 FYNNEI. The CDR3 reads CASSERGIPGQGLEQPQHF. CDR3 bases: TGTGCCAGCAGTGAAAGGGGGATCCCGGGACAGGGTTTGGAGCAGCCCCAGCATTTT.

The chain links TRBV9 to TRBJ2-7, with TRBD1 as a possible D gene (5 bases). Trimming took off 0 bases at V and 0 bases at J, with 13 bases between the two ends. The CDR3 sequence is 16 residues long. The V gene's germline CDR1 is SGDLS and CDR2 YYNGEE. For the CDR3, the DNA is TGTGCCAGCAGCGTAGGCGCAGGACACGGCTCCTACGAGCAGTACTTC. This sequence encodes CASSVGAGHGSYEQYF.

This sequence joins TRBV11-2 and TRBJ2-7, with 13 bases identical to TRBD2. J lost 2 bases, V lost 5 bases, and 3 bases had no gene match. The CDR3 extends over 15 amino acids. From germline, CDR1 is SGHAT and CDR2 FQNNGV. The CDR3 DNA reads TGTGCCAGCAGCAACGGACTAGCGGGGGCCTACGAGCAGTACTTC. It translates to CASSNGLAGAYEQYF.

The chain is built from TRBV5-1 and TRBJ2-1; 7 nucleotides align to TRBD2. Germline values: CDR1 SGHRS, CDR2 YFSETQ. The length of the CDR3 is 14 residues. V was clipped by 2 bases and J by 5 bases; unmatched bases: 4. CDR3 sequence reads: CASSFAGVNNEQFF. CDR3 bases: TGCGCCAGCAGCTTTGCGGGAGTTAACAATGAGCAGTTCTTC.

This clone was seen more than once but under ten times. V and J are TRBV28 and TRBJ2-7; 7 bases are shared with TRBD1. Trimming took 5 bases from V and 5 from J; bases not matched to a gene: 12. Germline assignment: CDR1 MDHEN and CDR2 SYDVKM. The CDR3 runs to 15 residues. This CDR3 is CASSRIDRDGDEQYF. Here the CDR3 DNA reads TGTGCCAGCAGTAGGATAGACAGGGACGGCGACGAGCAGTACTTC.

The V call is TRBV29-1, the J call TRBJ2-5, with 12 bases fitting TRBD2. CDR1 is SQVTM, CDR2 ANQGSEA, per germline. The V and J ends lost 7 bases and 4 bases, in that order; junction bases with no gene match: 7. CDR3 length: 14 amino acids. Here the CDR3 reads CSADLAGGGETQYF. Written as DNA, the CDR3 is TGCAGCGCTGATCTAGCGGGAGGGGGAGAGACCCAGTACTTC.

The chain couples TRBV10-3 to TRBJ1-3; TRBD1 agrees at 9 bases. V lost 4 bases, J lost 8 bases, and 3 bases stayed unmatched. The germline V gene has CDR1 ENHRY and CDR2 SYGVKD. The CDR3 has 13 residues. In nucleotides, the CDR3 is TGTGCCATCAGTGTGGGACAGGGAGACACCATATATTTT. Protein product: CAISVGQGDTIYF.

The chain couples TRBV19 to TRBJ2-2, with D possibly being TRBD2 (7 bases). V shed 3 bases and J shed 6 bases, with 26 bases lying between them. The CDR3 runs to 19 residues. CDR1 and CDR2 (germline): LNHDA, SQIVND (reference sequence). The CDR3 bases are TGTGCCAGTAGTATCGGGTCCGGGGGGCGCATTGATAGAGCCGGGGAGCTGTTTTTT. The encoded protein is CASSIGSGGRIDRAGELFF.

V usage is TRBV28 and J usage is TRBJ2-4; the match to TRBD2 covers 14 bases. Germline CDR1 MDHEN, CDR2 SYDVKM. The V gene end was trimmed by 6 bases and the J gene end by 7 bases; junction bases not matched to a gene: 8. CDR3 length: 16 residues. CDR3 protein: CASSSKGLAGVNIQYF. DNA of the CDR3: TGTGCCAGCAGCTCGAAGGGACTAGCGGGAGTGAACATTCAGTACTTC.

This chain links TRBV28 with TRBJ2-3; 12 bases match TRBD2. Germline values: CDR1 MDHEN, CDR2 SYDVKM. Trimming at V came to 5 bases and at J to 4 bases, leaving 7 bases not matched to a gene. This CDR3 contains 16 residues. CDR3 amino acids: CASSPLTSGSADTQYF. In nucleotides, the CDR3 is TGTGCCAGCAGTCCCCTGACTAGCGGGAGTGCAGATACGCAGTATTTT.

The CDR3 loop reads CASSDRLAGDGWGTDTQYF. DNA for the CDR3: TGTGCCAGCAGCGATCGACTAGCGGGAGACGGATGGGGCACAGATACGCAGTATTTT. The chain joins TRBV7-3 to TRBJ2-3; 12 nucleotides agree with TRBD2. Germline lookup yields CDR1 SGHTA and CDR2 FQGTGA. This CDR3 contains 19 residues. V gave up 5 bases and J gave up 1 base; unmatched junction bases: 13.

The gene calls are TRBV4-2 and TRBJ1-5; D possibly corresponds to TRBD1 (6 bases). Per the germline V gene, CDR1 is LGHNA and CDR2 is YNFKEQ. This CDR3 region has 16 residues. V was clipped by 3 bases and J by 4 bases, with 16 bases between them. The CDR3 bases are TGTGCCAGCAGCCACCCCCAGGGGACAAAGAATCAGCCCCAGCATTTT. Amino acid sequence: CASSHPQGTKNQPQHF.

In its sample, this clone was seen many times. This chain joins TRBV7-3 and TRBJ2-7, with TRBD1 as a possible D gene (6 bases). Trimming pared 5 bases from V and 4 bases from J, leaving 18 bases between. This CDR3 has 15 residues. Germline V lookup: CDR1 SGHTA, CDR2 FQGTGA. CDR3 sequence reads: CASSLPQGRSYEQYF. In DNA, the CDR3 is TGTGCCAGCAGCCTTCCCCAGGGGCGGAGTTACGAGCAGTACTTC.

The V call is TRBV28, the J call TRBJ1-1; D is possibly TRBD1 (6 bases). Between the trimmed V and J ends, which lost 2 bases and 4 bases, there was a span of 14 bases. The length of the CDR3 is 15 residues. Per the germline V gene, CDR1 is MDHEN and CDR2 is SYDVKM. Here the CDR3 DNA reads TGTGCCAGCAGTTTACATCAGGGGCTGGGCACTGAAGCTTTCTTT. Its protein is CASSLHQGLGTEAFF.

The chain combines TRBV21-1 with TRBJ1-5; the table's D call TRBD1 went unverified against the DNA. TRBV21-1 is tagged as a pseudogene. The CDR3 has 16 amino acids. The CDR3 nucleotides are TGTGCCAGCAGCAGCAGGGACAGGGACAGCAATCAGCCCCAGCATTTT. It encodes CASSSRDRDSNQPQHF.